This TCR beta chain was observed in a study of T cells in Graves' hyperthyroidism and ophthalmopathy. Amplified regions were TCR beta CDR3 sequences from RNA transcripts. When the TCR CDR3 underwent first-round RT-PCR, the HTBI primer set was used. TCRdb fed the multiplex PCR reads into MiXCR, producing one record per CDR3 protein. Among roughly 500,000 distinct CDR3 sequences, 46% were seen once, and the ten largest hold 19%. This clonotype was seen at least ten times. The antigen remains unidentified. The study left out patients who had uncontrolled infection, other autoimmune disease, pregnancy or lactation. The ends were cut back, 2 bases at V and 9 bases at J, with 13 bases in the middle. This CDR3 has 13 residues. Findings and limits, study-wide: Separating ophthalmopathy from stable hyperthyroidism was achieved by a 13 V-J model. Blood samples included most of the expanded thyroid clonotypes exceeding 0.001.

The rearrangement links TRBV12-3 or TRBV12-4 to TRBJ1-1, with unresolved D. This TCR derives from an adult woman with Graves' disease, either hyperthyroidism or ophthalmopathy (not recorded which). What was sequenced was peripheral blood or thyroid tissue (not recorded which). CDR3 sequence: CASSLSGRSKAFF. CDR3 nucleotide sequence: TGTGCCAGCAGTTTATCCGGGAGGAGCAAAGCTTTCTTT.